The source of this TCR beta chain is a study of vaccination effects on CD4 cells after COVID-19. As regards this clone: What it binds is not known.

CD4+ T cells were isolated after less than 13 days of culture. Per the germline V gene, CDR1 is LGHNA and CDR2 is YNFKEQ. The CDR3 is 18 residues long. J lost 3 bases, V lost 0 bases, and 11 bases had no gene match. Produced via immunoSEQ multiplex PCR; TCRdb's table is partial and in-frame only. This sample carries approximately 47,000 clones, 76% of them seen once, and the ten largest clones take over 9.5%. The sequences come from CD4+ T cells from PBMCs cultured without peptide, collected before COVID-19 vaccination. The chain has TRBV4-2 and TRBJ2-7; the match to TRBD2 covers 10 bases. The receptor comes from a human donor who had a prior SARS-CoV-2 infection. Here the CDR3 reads CASSQDPAGGLYSYEQYF. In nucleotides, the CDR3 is TGTGCCAGCAGCCAAGATCCAGCGGGGGGGCTCTATAGCTACGAGCAGTACTTC.